This T cell receptor (beta chain) originates from a study of T cell responses to AZD1222 COVID-19 vaccine (dated by TCRdb to about 2021). About the investigation overall: AZD1222 recipients whose second dose came at about 4 weeks and those whose second dose came at about 12 weeks were combined into one group, since spike-specific TCR depth and breadth did not differ between the two schedules. A total of just over 230 trial participants underwent TCR sequencing, of whom about 200 had received two doses of AZD1222 and around 26 had received two doses of the MenACWY control vaccine. Enrollment into the trials was organized by age into subgroups of 18-55, 56-69 and 70-plus years, and those subgroups contained approximately 160, 26 and 62 TCR-sequenced participants, respectively.

What the work shows at the level of the full study, not this receptor alone: The 56-69-year group was small, and its depth increase did not reach significance, likely because of low power. Conclusions about previously exposed vaccinees are limited because only six or seven AZD1222 recipients were SARS-CoV-2 seropositive at baseline. A significant rise in spike-specific TCR breadth and depth was observed after two AZD1222 doses relative to day 0 and relative to MenACWY recipients. Vaccine-associated CD4 TCRs spanned the whole spike protein, with dominant responses in regions 160-218 and 743-854. Participants were mostly white British and included more females than males, and it was suggested by the authors that clonal diversity may have been underestimated. Because no day 14 peak-response samples were available, repertoires were characterized only after the peak T cell response. Epitopes outside the regions mutated in the B.1.351 and B.1.1.7 variants were reportedly recognized by nearly half of the unique spike-specific TCRs.

The sample's time point label is to be understood as: baseline before first vaccination. Vaccinee samples were obtained from the UK trials COV001 and COV002, which included a single-blind randomized controlled phase 2/3 trial of AZD1222 (ChAdOx1 nCoV-19) in healthy adults. For TCRbeta chain sequencing, PBMC samples were collected from trial participants at day 0 and at day 28 after the second dose. As regards this clone: It lacks a known antigen. Base qualities are not recorded, but no much larger clone differs from it by a single base.

CDR1 SGHRS and CDR2 YFSETQ are derived from the germline V gene. The CDR3 sequence holds 15 residues, the cysteine and phenylalanine included. CDR3 DNA only is kept here, 45 bases in frame from base 1. Trimming takes 0 bases from V and 5 bases from J, and the germline ends sit 11 bases apart. The CDR3 regions of human TCRbeta chains were analyzed by immunosequencing. As for the original processing: TCRs in the repertoires were compared against a reference library of SARS-CoV-2-specific TCRs that had been generated with the MIRA antigen-specificity platform. Breadth meant the fraction of unique TCRs that were SARS-CoV-2-associated, whereas depth meant the fraction of total T cells that were SARS-CoV-2-associated. Each spike-specific TCR was assigned to its reactive spike region and to a CD4 or CD8 class using the MIRA data. Log10-transformed breadth and depth values were compared by one-way ANOVA with Sidak's multiple comparisons tests. As stored in TCRdb, this immuneACCESS dataset retains in-frame rearrangements with V and J assigned. A fraction of the clones does not appear; measured against another copy, unresolved V genes explain less than half of the discrepancy, and the remainder lacks a known reason. For V, J and clone size, that table is used; D and trimming come from the DNA. The sample table shows 110,000 to 150,000 clones, and approximately 90% are seen once. The ten largest clones capture around 3.8% of the sample.

The sample consisted of peripheral blood, taken on day 0 of AZD1222 vaccination. The TCR sequence derives from an adult in good health. The sequence joins TRBV5-1 to TRBJ2-2; the D gene lacks a confident call. The DNA reads TGCGCCAGCAGCTTGGGTCAACCTAAGACCGGGGAGCTGTTTTTT. The resulting protein is CASSLGQPKTGELFF.